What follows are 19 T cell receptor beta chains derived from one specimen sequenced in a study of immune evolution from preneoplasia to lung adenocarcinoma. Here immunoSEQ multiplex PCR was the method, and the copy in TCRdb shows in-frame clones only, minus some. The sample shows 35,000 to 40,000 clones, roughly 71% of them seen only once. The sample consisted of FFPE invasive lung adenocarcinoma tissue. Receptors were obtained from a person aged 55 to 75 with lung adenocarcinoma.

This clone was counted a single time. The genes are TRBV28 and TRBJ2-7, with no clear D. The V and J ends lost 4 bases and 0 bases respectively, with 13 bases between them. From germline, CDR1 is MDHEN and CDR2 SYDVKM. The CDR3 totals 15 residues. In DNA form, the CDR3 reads TGTGCCAGCAGTTCTCCCACCGGGCGCTCCTACGAGCAGTACTTC. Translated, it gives CASSSPTGRSYEQYF.

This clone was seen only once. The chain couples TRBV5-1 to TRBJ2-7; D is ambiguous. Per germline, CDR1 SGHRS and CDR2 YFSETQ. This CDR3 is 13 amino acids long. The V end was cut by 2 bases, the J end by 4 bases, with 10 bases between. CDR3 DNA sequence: TGCGCCAGCAGCTTCCAGGACGGGTACGAGCAGTACTTC. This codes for CASSFQDGYEQYF.

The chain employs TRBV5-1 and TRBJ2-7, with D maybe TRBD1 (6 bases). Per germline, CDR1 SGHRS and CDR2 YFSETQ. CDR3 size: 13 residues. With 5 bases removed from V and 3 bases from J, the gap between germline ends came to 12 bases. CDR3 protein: CASRGQTIYEQYF. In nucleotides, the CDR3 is TGCGCCAGCAGAGGACAGACGATCTACGAGCAGTACTTC.

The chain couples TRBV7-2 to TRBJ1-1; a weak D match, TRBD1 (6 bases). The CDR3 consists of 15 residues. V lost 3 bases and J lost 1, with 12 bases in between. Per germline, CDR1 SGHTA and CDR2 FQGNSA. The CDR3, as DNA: TGTGCCAGCAGCTTGGGGGGCTCGGGGAACACTGAAGCTTTCTTT. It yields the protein CASSLGGSGNTEAFF.

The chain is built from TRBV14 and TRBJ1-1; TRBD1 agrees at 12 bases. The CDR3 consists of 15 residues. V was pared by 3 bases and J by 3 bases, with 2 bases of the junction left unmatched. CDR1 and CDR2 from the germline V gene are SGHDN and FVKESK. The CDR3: CASSQGQGADTEAFF. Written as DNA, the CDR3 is TGTGCCAGCAGCCAGGGACAGGGGGCCGACACTGAAGCTTTCTTT.

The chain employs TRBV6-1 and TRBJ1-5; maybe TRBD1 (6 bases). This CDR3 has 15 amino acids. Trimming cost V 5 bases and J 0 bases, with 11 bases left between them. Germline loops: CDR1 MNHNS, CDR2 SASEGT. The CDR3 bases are TGTGCCAGCAGTTCCCAGGGGATTAGCAATCAGCCCCAGCATTTT. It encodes CASSSQGISNQPQHF.

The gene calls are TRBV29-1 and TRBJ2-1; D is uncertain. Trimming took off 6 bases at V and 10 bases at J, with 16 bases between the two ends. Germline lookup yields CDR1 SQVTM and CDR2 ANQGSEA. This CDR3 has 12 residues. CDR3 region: CSVLRIPGEQFF. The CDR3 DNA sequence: TGCAGCGTCCTTAGAATCCCCGGGGAGCAGTTCTTC.

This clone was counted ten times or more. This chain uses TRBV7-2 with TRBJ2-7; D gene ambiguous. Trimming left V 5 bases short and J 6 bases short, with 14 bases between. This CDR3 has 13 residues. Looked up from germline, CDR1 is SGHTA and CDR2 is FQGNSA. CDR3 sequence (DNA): TGTGCCAGCAGCCAAGACGAGCTGTCCGAGCAGTACTTC. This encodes CASSQDELSEQYF.

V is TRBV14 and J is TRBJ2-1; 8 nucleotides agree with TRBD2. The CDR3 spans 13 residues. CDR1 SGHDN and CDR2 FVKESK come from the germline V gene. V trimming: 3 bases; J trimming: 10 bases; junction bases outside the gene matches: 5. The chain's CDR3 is CASSHTGGWEQFF. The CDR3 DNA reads TGTGCCAGCAGCCACACGGGGGGGTGGGAGCAGTTCTTC.

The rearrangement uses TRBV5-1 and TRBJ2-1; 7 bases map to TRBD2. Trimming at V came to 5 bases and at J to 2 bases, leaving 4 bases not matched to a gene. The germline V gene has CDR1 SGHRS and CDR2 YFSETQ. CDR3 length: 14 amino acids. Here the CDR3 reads CASRAGETYNEQFF. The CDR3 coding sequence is TGCGCCAGCAGGGCGGGGGAAACCTACAATGAGCAGTTCTTC.

CDR3 nucleotide sequence: TGTGCCAGCTCCGTTGGCGGGAGGGCCTACGAGCAGTACTTC. This encodes CASSVGGRAYEQYF. V usage is TRBV27 and J usage is TRBJ2-7; TRBD2 matches 9 bases. This CDR3 has 14 amino acids. The germline V gene has CDR1 MNHEY and CDR2 SMNVEV (reference sequence). V lost 8 bases, J lost 2 bases, and 7 bases stayed unmatched.

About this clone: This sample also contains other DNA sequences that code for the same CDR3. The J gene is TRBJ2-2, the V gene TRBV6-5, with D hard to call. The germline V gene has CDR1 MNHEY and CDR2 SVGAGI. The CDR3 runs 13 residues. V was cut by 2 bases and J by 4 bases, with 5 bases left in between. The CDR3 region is CASSYGPTGELFF. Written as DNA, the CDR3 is TGTGCCAGCAGTTACGGGCCCACCGGGGAGCTGTTTTTT.

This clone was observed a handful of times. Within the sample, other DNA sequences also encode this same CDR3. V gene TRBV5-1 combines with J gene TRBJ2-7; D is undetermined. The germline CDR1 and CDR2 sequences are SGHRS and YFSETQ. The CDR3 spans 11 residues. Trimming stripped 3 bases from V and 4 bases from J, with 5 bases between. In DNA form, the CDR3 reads TGCGCCAGCAGCTCGACTTACGAGCAGTACTTC. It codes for CASSSTYEQYF.

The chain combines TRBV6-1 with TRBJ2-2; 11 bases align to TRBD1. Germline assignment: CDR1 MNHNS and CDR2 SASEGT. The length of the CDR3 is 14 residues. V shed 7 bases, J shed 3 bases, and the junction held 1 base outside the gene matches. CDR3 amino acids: CASKGQGDTGELFF. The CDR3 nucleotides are TGTGCCAGCAAGGGACAGGGGGACACCGGGGAGCTGTTTTTT.

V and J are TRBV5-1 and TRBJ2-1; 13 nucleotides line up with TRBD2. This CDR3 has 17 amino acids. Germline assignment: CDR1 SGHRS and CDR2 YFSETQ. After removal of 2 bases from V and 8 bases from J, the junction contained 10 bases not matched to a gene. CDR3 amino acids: CASSFWGTSGTSDEQFF. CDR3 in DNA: TGCGCCAGCAGCTTCTGGGGGACTAGCGGGACCTCGGATGAGCAGTTCTTC.

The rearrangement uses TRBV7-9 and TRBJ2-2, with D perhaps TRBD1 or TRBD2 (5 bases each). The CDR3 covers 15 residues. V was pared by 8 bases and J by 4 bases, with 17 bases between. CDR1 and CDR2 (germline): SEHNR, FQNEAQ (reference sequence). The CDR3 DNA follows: TGTGCCAGCGTCACCGGGACGGGGATCACCGGGGAGCTGTTTTTT. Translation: CASVTGTGITGELFF.

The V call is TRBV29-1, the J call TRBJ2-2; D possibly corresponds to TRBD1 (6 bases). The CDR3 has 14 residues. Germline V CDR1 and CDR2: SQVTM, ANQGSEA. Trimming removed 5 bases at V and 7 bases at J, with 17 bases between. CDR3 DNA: TGCAGCGTTAAGACAGGCGGTTTTGGCGGGGAGCTGTTTTTT. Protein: CSVKTGGFGGELFF.

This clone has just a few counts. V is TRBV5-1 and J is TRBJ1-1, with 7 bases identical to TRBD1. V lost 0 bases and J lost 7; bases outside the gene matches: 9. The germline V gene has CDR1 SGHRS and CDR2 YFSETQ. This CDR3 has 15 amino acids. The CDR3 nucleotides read TGCGCCAGCAGCTTGGCCCTGACAGGGCGTTATGAAGCTTTCTTT. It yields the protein CASSLALTGRYEAFF.

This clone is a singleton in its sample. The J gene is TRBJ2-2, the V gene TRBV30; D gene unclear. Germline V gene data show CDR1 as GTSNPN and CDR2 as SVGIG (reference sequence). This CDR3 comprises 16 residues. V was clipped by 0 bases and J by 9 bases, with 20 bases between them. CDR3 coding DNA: TGTGCCTGGAGTGTGGGTTCGGCAGGACGGCACCGGGAGCTGTTTTTT. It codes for CAWSVGSAGRHRELFF.